This T cell receptor (beta chain) stems from a study of T cells in tuberculosis. About the research overall: This South African cohort compared adolescents with or without latent tuberculosis against adults with active tuberculosis. Study findings and constraints: GEM motif frequencies gave more than 65% accuracy; the GMM repertoire gave about 87%. Active tuberculosis TCR-alpha repertoires lay closer to GMM-specific TCRs than IGRA-negative controls, suggesting clonal expansion.

Germline V gene lookup returns CDR1 SGHNT and CDR2 YYREEE (reference sequence). Trimming stripped 1 base from V and 14 bases from J, with 20 bases between. The CDR3 spans 14 residues. Details on this clone: Its specificity is not known.

Only in-frame clones appear in the TCRdb table, and some are missing; sequencing was by immunoSEQ multiplex PCR. The sample comprises some 30,000 clones, approximately 90% of which are singletons, and 7.7% rests with the top ten. The sequenced material came from PBMCs. The V and J genes are TRBV5-4 and TRBJ2-3; D remains ambiguous. The sequence was collected from a donor aged 10-29 years with latent tuberculosis or without tuberculosis infection. Some clones in this sample may be carry-over from other donors' samples. The CDR3 sequence is CASSLPGDTLVWYF. In DNA, the CDR3 is TGTGCCAGCAGCTTGCCCGGCGATACTCTAGTGTGGTATTTT.